The clone carrying this T cell receptor (beta chain) was recorded once. Its antigen is not known. This entry is derived from a study of cytomegalovirus exposure and HLA in healthy donors. Across the study: Tens of millions of unique TCR sequences came from HLA-typed donors in an early release. Broader study findings: The classifier reportedly diagnosed cytomegalovirus status with high specificity and sensitivity.

This CDR3 is built from 16 residues. J lost 3 bases, V lost 1 base, and 6 bases had no gene match. Germline values: CDR1 SEHNR, CDR2 FQNEAQ (reference sequence). The PCR contained 60 Vbeta and 13 Jbeta primers. Original analysis: An analysis that came later counted 60 million to 80 million unique TCR beta chains, 10 million to 11 million shared. Sequencing was performed with immunoSEQ multiplex PCR; in TCRdb, only in-frame clones are kept and a portion is missing. D and trimming were read from the DNA, whereas the V and J calls and clone size are those reported in that table. The sample yields around 20,000 clones, about four fifths seen once.

This TCR came from a human donor in good health. J is TRBJ1-3 and V is TRBV7-9, with 7 bases matching TRBD1. Sequenced input: PBMCs. CDR3 DNA sequence: TGTGCCAGCAGCTTAGTCGTGAGGACAGGTGGAAACACCATATATTTT. Encoded protein: CASSLVVRTGGNTIYF. Using reference TRBV7-9 and TRBJ1-3 for the parts outside the CDR3, the full variable domain is DTGVSQNPRHKITKRGQNVTFRCDPISEHNRLYWYRQTLGQGPEFLTYFQNEAQLEKSRLLSDRFSAERPKGSFSTLEIQRTEQGDSAMYLCASSLVVRTGGNTIYFGEGSWLTVV.